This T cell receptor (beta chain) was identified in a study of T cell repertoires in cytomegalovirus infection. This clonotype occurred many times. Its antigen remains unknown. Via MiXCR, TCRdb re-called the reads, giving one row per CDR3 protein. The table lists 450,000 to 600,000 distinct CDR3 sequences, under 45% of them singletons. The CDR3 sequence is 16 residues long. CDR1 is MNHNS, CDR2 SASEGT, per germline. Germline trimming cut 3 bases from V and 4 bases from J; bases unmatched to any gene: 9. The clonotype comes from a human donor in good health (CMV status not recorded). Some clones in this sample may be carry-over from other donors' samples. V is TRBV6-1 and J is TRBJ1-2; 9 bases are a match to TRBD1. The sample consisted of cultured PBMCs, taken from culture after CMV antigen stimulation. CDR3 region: CASSDGTGFPLYGYTF. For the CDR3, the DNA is TGTGCCAGCAGTGATGGGACAGGGTTCCCCCTCTATGGCTACACCTTC.